This TCR beta chain was documented in a study of blood T cell repertoires in COVID-19. Study at large: The United States, Italy and Spain were the sources of the acute and convalescent COVID-19 samples. T cells, B-cell-depleted T cells, or PBMCs provided the cDNA or gDNA that served as material.

In the original workflow: Estimated nucleated cell counts came from reference gene primer amplification. Clones were sequenced by immunoSEQ multiplex PCR, and TCRdb holds only the in-frame ones, with some missing. The D gene and trimming were derived from the DNA, and the V and J assignments and clone size from that table. The sample shows over 55,000 clones, 82% of them seen only once. There are 16 residues in the CDR3. The rearrangement uses TRBV21-1 and TRBJ1-2; the table's D call, TRBD1, was not checked against the DNA. TRBV21-1 is classified as a pseudogene. The TCR originated in a woman aged 55-70 years with acute or convalescent COVID-19. Sequences were obtained from peripheral blood. CDR3 region: CASSKEPPAGGSGYTF. The CDR3 DNA follows: TGTGCCAGCAGCAAAGAACCCCCGGCAGGGGGCAGTGGCTACACCTTC.